A single sample gave rise to the 13 T cell receptor beta chains below, sequenced in a study of blood T cell repertoires in COVID-19. The repertoire was sequenced with immunoSEQ multiplex PCR; TCRdb's copy has only in-frame clones and lacks some. The sample has about 330,000 clones, roughly nine tenths seen once. Sequencing input: peripheral blood. The receptor set was obtained from a man in his late teens or twenties who had recovered from COVID-19.

The chain has TRBV7-9 and TRBJ2-7; possible D gene TRBD2, 6 bases. Trimming removed 5 bases from V and 5 bases from J, with 19 bases in between. The CDR3 has 15 residues. CDR1 is SEHNR, CDR2 FQNEAQ, per germline (reference sequence). The CDR3 DNA follows: TGTGCCAGCAGCATGGGGACTCTGACATGGGACGAGCAGTACTTC. Its translation is CASSMGTLTWDEQYF.

The chain is built from TRBV4-1 and TRBJ1-6; D gene uncertain. The CDR3 sequence is 12 residues long. V lost 4 bases, J lost 7 bases, and 5 bases lay in between. Germline-derived CDR1 and CDR2 are MGHRA and YSYEKL. DNA for the CDR3: TGCGCCAGCAGCCGCGTGAATTCACCCCTCCACTTT. Protein sequence: CASSRVNSPLHF.

The chain carries TRBV13 and TRBJ2-7; weak D call: TRBD2 (6 bases). Germline values: CDR1 PRHDT, CDR2 FYEKMQ (reference sequence). The CDR3 has 16 amino acids. V shed 5 bases and J shed 3 bases, with 20 bases lying between them. As DNA, the CDR3 is TGTGCCAGCAGCACGCGGGGCTCGGGCCTTAACTACGAGCAGTACTTC. It encodes CASSTRGSGLNYEQYF.

V usage is TRBV28 and J usage is TRBJ1-4; no reliable D call. The CDR3 sequence is 14 residues long. V gave up 5 bases and J gave up 5 bases, with 12 bases separating them. The germline V gene has CDR1 MDHEN and CDR2 SYDVKM. CDR3 DNA: TGTGCCAGCAGTCCCCGGGAGTTGAATGAAAAACTGTTTTTT. Protein sequence: CASSPRELNEKLFF.

The chain carries TRBV7-8 and TRBJ1-1; the match to TRBD1 covers 9 bases. Germline values: CDR1 SGHVS, CDR2 FQNEAQ. The CDR3 is 18 residues long. V gave up 5 bases and J gave up 11 bases; unmatched junction bases: 24. As DNA, the CDR3 is TGTGCCAGCAGCCCCCTTGTTGGTTTCGCCGGGACAGGGTTCGGGGCTTTCTTT. It is translated as CASSPLVGFAGTGFGAFF.

V gene TRBV29-1 combines with J gene TRBJ1-1, with D possibly being TRBD1 (5 bases). CDR1 and CDR2 from the germline V gene are SQVTM and ANQGSEA. The CDR3 runs 14 residues. The V and J ends lost 2 bases and 4 bases respectively, with 14 bases between them. The CDR3 nucleotides read TGCAGCGTTGAATCTGGCTCTAGGGGCACTGAAGCTTTCTTT. This gives the protein CSVESGSRGTEAFF.

This chain joins TRBV6-5 and TRBJ1-6; 8 bases line up with TRBD1. This CDR3 has 15 residues. V dropped 1 base and J dropped 13; count of bases not matched to a gene: 9. CDR1 and CDR2 (germline): MNHEY, SVGAGI. The CDR3 coding sequence is TGTGCCAGCAGTTACTGGGACAGGCCTCTGGGCCCCCTCCACTTT. Protein sequence: CASSYWDRPLGPLHF.

The chain recombines TRBV2 with TRBJ2-2; maybe TRBD2 (7 bases). Germline V CDR1 and CDR2: SNHLY, FYNNEI. With 6 bases removed from V and 4 bases from J, the gap between germline ends came to 15 bases. The CDR3 totals 15 residues. The CDR3 nucleotides read TGTGCCAGCAGCGGAGGGGGAGGGAGCACCGGGGAGCTGTTTTTT. Its translation is CASSGGGGSTGELFF.

The V call is TRBV10-3, the J call TRBJ2-3; D not resolved. V lost 4 bases to trimming and J lost 3 bases, with 5 bases between them. The CDR3 has 12 amino acids. Germline lookup yields CDR1 ENHRY and CDR2 SYGVKD. CDR3 DNA sequence: TGTGCCATCAGTGCGTTTACAGATACGCAGTATTTT. Protein: CAISAFTDTQYF.

This clone has a count of ten or more. This chain links TRBV12-3 or TRBV12-4 with TRBJ1-1; D call uncertain. V was pared by 7 bases and J by 5 bases, with 11 bases between. The CDR3 totals 12 residues. The CDR3 DNA follows: TGTGCCAGCACCCCGACGACAACTGAAGCTTTCTTT. Encoded protein: CASTPTTTEAFF.

V gene TRBV5-1 combines with J gene TRBJ1-2; 8 nucleotides line up with TRBD1. Germline CDR1 SGHRS, CDR2 YFSETQ. The CDR3 has 13 amino acids. V was clipped by 4 bases and J by 8 bases; unmatched bases: 7. The CDR3 region is CASSRYRGEGYTF. The CDR3 DNA is TGCGCCAGCAGCCGTTACAGGGGGGAAGGCTACACCTTC.

The CDR3: CASSVSQRQETQYF. The CDR3 region has the DNA TGTGCCAGCAGCGTGAGCCAGCGGCAAGAGACCCAGTACTTC. The chain has TRBV9 and TRBJ2-5; D is perhaps TRBD2 (5 bases). Germline V gives CDR1 SGDLS, CDR2 YYNGEE. The CDR3 sequence is 14 residues long. With 2 bases removed from V and 2 bases from J, the gap between germline ends came to 10 bases. Using reference TRBV9 and TRBJ2-5 for the parts outside the CDR3, the full variable domain is DSGVTQTPKHLITATGQRVTLRCSPRSGDLSVYWYQQSLDQGLQFLIQYYNGEERAKGNILERFSAQQFPDLHSELNLSSLELGDSALYFCASSVSQRQETQYFGPGTRLLVL.

The chain employs TRBV9 and TRBJ1-4, with a weak D call TRBD1 (6 bases). CDR1 and CDR2 from the germline V gene are SGDLS and YYNGEE. CDR3 length: 15 residues. V was trimmed by 3 bases and J by 5 bases, leaving 14 bases between them. CDR3 in DNA: TGTGCCAGCAGCGGCTCGACAGGACCGAATGAAAAACTGTTTTTT. Protein: CASSGSTGPNEKLFF.